The 2 T cell receptor beta chains in this list originate from one sample, sequenced in a study of blood T cell repertoires in COVID-19. The protocol was immunoSEQ multiplex PCR, while the TCRdb copy is restricted to in-frame clones and leaves out a portion. The sample shows a few hundred thousand clones, 86% of them seen only once. The specimen was peripheral blood. The receptors here all came from a man aged 40-50 years who had recovered from COVID-19.

With respect to this clone: Additional DNA sequences in this sample encode the identical CDR3. This sequence joins TRBV19 and TRBJ1-5; tentative D call: TRBD1 (5 bases). The CDR3 has 15 amino acids. V was clipped by 1 base and J by 3 bases, with 10 bases between them. Germline-derived CDR1 and CDR2 are LNHDA and SQIVND (reference sequence). In DNA, the CDR3 is TGTGCCAGTAGTATAGGGAGGGGACCCAATCAGCCCCAGCATTTT. It translates to CASSIGRGPNQPQHF. Full variable domain (missing parts from reference TRBV19 and TRBJ1-5): DGGITQSPKYLFRKEGQNVTLSCEQNLNHDAMYWYRQDPGQGLRLIYYSQIVNDFQKGDIAEGYSVSREKKESFPLTVTSAQKNPTAFYLCASSIGRGPNQPQHFGDGTRLSIL.

V gene TRBV10-1 combines with J gene TRBJ2-1; TRBD2 is a possible D gene (5 bases). V lost 4 bases and J lost 5, with 9 bases in between. This CDR3 has 13 amino acids. Looked up from germline, CDR1 is WNHNN and CDR2 is SYGVQD (reference sequence). The CDR3 loop is CASSVRADNEQFF. The CDR3 bases are TGCGCCAGCAGTGTTCGAGCGGACAATGAGCAGTTCTTC.